The 9 T cell receptor beta chains given below trace back to one sample, sequenced in a study of blood T cell repertoires in COVID-19. The repertoire was sequenced with immunoSEQ multiplex PCR; TCRdb's copy has only in-frame clones and lacks some. The sample has 210,000 or so clones; about 84% are singletons. Specimen: peripheral blood. These receptor sequences come from a woman of 80 years or more with COVID-19, enrolled during active disease.

In DNA form, the CDR3 reads TGTGCCAGCAGCGCCGGGACTAACAACAATGAGCAGTTCTTC. As protein: CASSAGTNNNEQFF. The chain joins TRBV9 to TRBJ2-1; 7 bases map to TRBD2. This CDR3 is 14 amino acids long. V was clipped by 3 bases and J by 5 bases; unmatched bases: 5. The germline V gene encodes CDR1 SGDLS and CDR2 YYNGEE.

This chain links TRBV9 with TRBJ2-7; 9 nucleotides agree with TRBD1. Germline V gene data show CDR1 as SGDLS and CDR2 as YYNGEE. The CDR3 extends over 16 amino acids. The J segment lost 3 bases and the V segment lost 0 bases, leaving 7 bases of the junction unmatched. In DNA form, the CDR3 reads TGTGCCAGCAGCGTAGACTCCGGGACAGGGATCTACGAGCAGTACTTC. Translation: CASSVDSGTGIYEQYF.

The rearrangement links TRBV18 to TRBJ2-1, with D hard to call. Trimming stripped 1 base from V and 4 bases from J, with 20 bases between. Germline-derived CDR1 and CDR2 are KGHSH and LQKENI. The CDR3 contains 18 residues. CDR3 protein: CASSPQLVRRVPYNEQFF. CDR3 DNA: TGTGCCAGCTCACCACAGTTGGTTCGTAGAGTGCCGTACAATGAGCAGTTCTTC. The entire variable domain, with the rest obtained from reference TRBV18 and TRBJ2-1, is as follows: NAGVMQNPRHLVRRRGQEARLRCSPMKGHSHVYWYRQLPEEGLKFMVYLQKENIIDESGMPKERFSAEFPKEGPSILRIQQVVRGDSAAYFCASSPQLVRRVPYNEQFFGPGTRLTVL.

This clone was seen only once. The V call is TRBV2, the J call TRBJ1-1, with a weak D call TRBD1 (6 bases). Germline V gene sequence: CDR1 SNHLY, CDR2 FYNNEI. There are 13 residues in the CDR3. V gave up 6 bases and J gave up 1 base, with 9 bases separating them. The CDR3 spells CASRAQGNTEAFF. CDR3 DNA sequence: TGTGCCAGCAGAGCACAGGGGAACACTGAAGCTTTCTTT.

The J gene is TRBJ2-2, the V gene TRBV5-4, with 9 bases identical to TRBD2. This CDR3 region has 16 residues. The V gene's germline CDR1 is SGHNT and CDR2 YYREEE (reference sequence). The ends lost 4 bases at V and 2 bases at J; junction bases unmatched: 6. As DNA, the CDR3 is TGTGCCAGCAGCCCCACGACTAGCGGAAACACCGGGGAGCTGTTTTTT. Encoded protein: CASSPTTSGNTGELFF.

CDR3 bases: TGCGCCAGCAGCTTGGGCAGACAAGAGACCCAGTACTTC. Amino acid sequence: CASSLGRQETQYF. The V gene is TRBV5-1, the J gene TRBJ2-5; no firm D call. V dropped 0 bases and J dropped 2 bases, with 5 bases sitting between them. Germline CDR1 is SGHRS and CDR2 is YFSETQ. The CDR3 is 13 residues long.

The chain recombines TRBV28 with TRBJ1-3, with a tentative D call TRBD1 (5 bases). The germline V gene has CDR1 MDHEN and CDR2 SYDVKM. The CDR3 is 15 amino acids. Deletions cut 7 bases from V and 0 bases from J, with 13 bases between. This CDR3 reads CASTWGGFSGNTIYF. In DNA form, the CDR3 reads TGTGCCAGCACTTGGGGGGGGTTCTCTGGAAACACCATATATTTT.

This chain connects TRBV6-5 to TRBJ2-1, with 7 bases aligning to TRBD2. The CDR3 totals 16 residues. The J segment lost 9 bases and the V segment lost 0 bases, leaving 11 bases of the junction unmatched. Germline V gives CDR1 MNHEY, CDR2 SVGAGI. DNA for the CDR3: TGTGCCAGCAGTTACTCCTGGGGTAGCGGGTCATCTGAGCAGTTCTTC. Residues: CASSYSWGSGSSEQFF.

The CDR3 coding sequence is TGTGCCAGCAGCTCTGGAGGGACCTACGAGCAGTACTTC. As protein: CASSSGGTYEQYF. The chain joins TRBV2 to TRBJ2-7, with D possibly matching TRBD2 (6 bases). Trimming pared 6 bases from V and 2 bases from J, leaving 11 bases between. Germline CDR1 SNHLY, CDR2 FYNNEI. This CDR3 has 13 amino acids. The full variable domain, with the rest looked up from reference TRBV2 and TRBJ2-7, is EPEVTQTPSHQVTQMGQEVILRCVPISNHLYFYWYRQILGQKVEFLVSFYNNEISEKSEIFDDQFSVERPDGSNFTLKIRSTKLEDSAMYFCASSSGGTYEQYFGPGTRLTVT.